The entry below describes one TCR beta chain. There is no known antigen for this receptor. There are no base qualities to consult, and no much larger clone falls within one base. These data belong to a study of T cells after yellow fever vaccination (dated by TCRdb to about 2019). Regarding the study in general: Libraries from fractions with low cell numbers were prepared with the SMART-Seq v4 Ultra Low Input RNA kit. Blood was collected at multiple timepoints before and after primary and secondary immunization, and bulk PBMC replicates and cell subsets were isolated. To follow T-cell clones before and after primary and booster YFV17D yellow fever vaccination, bulk TCR alpha and beta repertoires were sequenced over time. Two healthy male donors, one aged 18 to 29 and one aged 30 to 40 years, made up the cohort.

This specimen's treatment or condition label, interpreted: live attenuated yellow fever vaccine strain. Two biological replicates of bulk PBMCs were collected at each blood-draw timepoint. A standard Ficoll-Paque protocol was used to isolate PBMCs from peripheral blood. RNA was extracted with TriZol from bulk PBMCs, CD4 and CD8 fractions, and dextramer-positive and dextramer-negative fractions. The CDR3, from cysteine to phenylalanine, totals 14 residues. Solely the CDR3 DNA is kept, with 42 bases framed from the first base. Trimming removed 3 bases from V and 4 bases from J, leaving 12 bases between the germline ends. Per the germline V gene (reference sequence), MNHEY is the CDR1 and SMNVEV is the CDR2. TCR cDNA was synthesized by 5'RACE template switching, through which a universal primer site and unique molecular identifiers were introduced. cDNA synthesis was primed from both the TCR alpha and TCR beta constant segments. Library amplification involved two PCR steps, and the second step added sample barcodes and sequencing adapters. Sequencing of the libraries was done on either Illumina HiSeq 2500 (2x100 bp) or NovaSeq (2x150 bp). The paper's data handling went like this. MIGEC handled demultiplexing of reads and collapsing into UMI consensus sequences, while MiXCR performed V(D)J alignment. Using edgeR on replicate PBMC samples, clonotypes were called vaccine-responding if FDR was below 0.01 and the log2 fold change was above 5 up to day 15. Bulk clonotypes were assigned CD4 or CD8 identity according to which sequenced CD4 or CD8 repertoire held them at higher abundance. Clones were called with MiXCR by TCRdb after fastp trimmed the public reads at Q25, and only in-frame beta chains were retained. Every distinct CDR3 protein forms one entry, paired with its most common genes and DNA. These V and J calls originate from TCRdb's pipeline instead of the authors' own analysis. The sample table contains about 320,000 distinct CDR3 sequences; only one count was recorded for 6.5% to 8.5% of them. The ten largest clonotypes hold roughly a sixth of the sample.

Points the paper makes about the study in general: A small fraction of clonotypes showed up in both the CD4 and CD8 compartments, probably as a result of convergent recombination. Because the study included only a couple of donors, the extent to which the findings can be generalized is limited. Most clones expanded after primary vaccination (around 96% of CD4 and approximately 86% of CD8) were re-detected after the booster, suggesting that broad memory maintenance occurred. The secondary T-cell response was weaker than the primary response but faster, peaking on day 5 instead of day 15. Computational filtering was needed because FACS-sorted repertoires could contain abundant contaminating clonotypes from the bulk population.

The sample was PBMCs, taken roughly 47 days after the first yellow fever vaccination. The chain was built from TRBV27 and TRBJ1-2; the D gene is perhaps TRBD1, on 5 matching bases. This TCR was sampled from a man in his late teens or twenties who received the YFV17D yellow fever vaccine. The CDR3 protein sequence reads: CASSLGRDSYGYTF. The base sequence is TGTGCCAGCAGTTTGGGCAGGGACTCCTATGGCTACACCTTC.